The 10 T cell receptor beta chains in this list originate from one sample, sequenced in a study of control samples from healthy donors and cancer patients. Here immunoSEQ multiplex PCR was the method, and the copy in TCRdb shows in-frame clones only, minus some. The sample shows 130,000 or so clones, 94% of them seen only once. The specimen sequenced was blood. Receptors were obtained from a man aged 40-55 years in good health.

The V and J genes are TRBV19 and TRBJ1-2; possible D gene TRBD1, 6 bases. Germline CDR1 LNHDA, CDR2 SQIVND (reference sequence). Trimming shortened V by 6 bases and J by 4 bases, and 12 bases separated the two germline ends. The CDR3 length is 13 residues. The CDR3 DNA follows: TGTGCCAGTAGCATTGACAGGTTCTATGGCTACACCTTC. It encodes CASSIDRFYGYTF.

The chain links TRBV4-2 to TRBJ2-5, with D perhaps being TRBD1 or TRBD2 (5 bases each). This CDR3 comprises 13 residues. V gave up 4 bases and J gave up 2 bases, with 8 bases separating them. CDR1 is LGHNA, CDR2 YNFKEQ, per germline. The CDR3 spells CASSLWGQETQYF. The CDR3 DNA reads TGTGCCAGCAGCCTGTGGGGGCAAGAGACCCAGTACTTC.

The chain is built from TRBV19 and TRBJ1-4, with 7 bases fitting TRBD1. The V gene's germline CDR1 is LNHDA and CDR2 SQIVND (reference sequence). V lost 3 bases and J lost 8; bases outside the gene matches: 9. CDR3 length: 15 amino acids. The CDR3 loop reads CASSIPRQGEEKLFF. The CDR3 DNA reads as TGTGCCAGTAGTATCCCGAGACAGGGCGAAGAAAAACTGTTTTTT.

The CDR3 nucleotides are TGCGCCAGCAGCCCCGGGACAGTATTGAACACTGAAGCTTTCTTT. Amino acid sequence: CASSPGTVLNTEAFF. V is TRBV5-1 and J is TRBJ1-1, with 7 bases that match TRBD1. This CDR3 has 15 residues. Germline lookup yields CDR1 SGHRS and CDR2 YFSETQ. With 4 bases clipped from V and 0 bases from J, the junction kept 6 bases outside the gene matches. Variable domain in full (rest from reference TRBV5-1 and TRBJ1-1): KAGVTQTPRYLIKTRGQQVTLSCSPISGHRSVSWYQQTPGQGLQFLFEYFSETQRNKGNFPGRFSGRQFSNSRSEMNVSTLELGDSALYLCASSPGTVLNTEAFFGQGTRLTVV.

The CDR3 loop reads CASSPSTEQFF. CDR3 DNA: TGTGCCAGCAGCCCAAGCACTGAGCAGTTCTTC. This rearrangement joins TRBV5-6 to TRBJ2-1; no clear D. This CDR3 region has 11 residues. V lost 4 bases and J 9 bases, leaving 8 bases between the germline ends. Germline V gene sequence: CDR1 SGHDT, CDR2 YYEEEE.

The J gene is TRBJ2-5, the V gene TRBV28; no definite D call. CDR1 MDHEN and CDR2 SYDVKM come from the germline V gene. Trimming pared 7 bases from V and 5 bases from J, leaving 23 bases between. The CDR3 sequence is 16 residues long. CDR3 DNA sequence: TGTGCCAGCACACTGGAAGGGATTAACGGCCCCGAGACCCAGTACTTC. Its translation is CASTLEGINGPETQYF.

This clone was seen more than once but under ten times. The chain combines TRBV7-8 with TRBJ1-1; possible D gene TRBD1, 5 bases. CDR1 is SGHVS, CDR2 FQNEAQ, per germline. CDR3 length: 15 residues. V was pared by 1 base and J by 5 bases, with 14 bases between. Here the CDR3 reads CASSLGQGILTEAFF. CDR3 nucleotide sequence: TGTGCCAGCAGCTTAGGGCAGGGAATTTTGACTGAAGCTTTCTTT. The entire variable domain, with the rest obtained from reference TRBV7-8 and TRBJ1-1, is as follows: GAGVSQSPRYKVAKRGQDVALRCDPISGHVSLFWYQQALGQGPEFLTYFQNEAQLDKSGLPSDRFFAERPEGSVSTLKIQRTQQEDSAVYLCASSLGQGILTEAFFGQGTRLTVV.

The V and J genes are TRBV24-1 and TRBJ2-1, with D possibly TRBD1 on 5 matching bases. Deletions cut 3 bases from V and 1 base from J, with 12 bases between. Germline loops: CDR1 KGHDR, CDR2 SFDVKD. This CDR3 region has 16 residues. Here the CDR3 reads CATSDKGLLSYNEQFF. CDR3 in DNA: TGTGCCACCAGTGATAAGGGGCTACTATCCTACAATGAGCAGTTCTTC.

V gene TRBV7-9 combines with J gene TRBJ1-2; 11 nucleotides agree with TRBD1. The germline gives CDR1 SEHNR, CDR2 FQNEAQ (reference sequence). V shed 1 base, J shed 8 bases, and the junction held 6 bases outside the gene matches. This CDR3 spans 15 amino acids. The CDR3 DNA sequence: TGTGCCAGCAGCTTAGGAGGACAGGGGGCGAGAGGCTACACCTTC. It yields the protein CASSLGGQGARGYTF.

The rearrangement links TRBV25-1 to TRBJ2-7; TRBD1 aligns across 7 bases. This CDR3 is built from 14 residues. V dropped 3 bases and J dropped 1; count of bases not matched to a gene: 3. CDR1 and CDR2 (germline): MGHDK, SYGVNS. CDR3 loop: CASSDDRASYEQYF. The CDR3 DNA follows: TGTGCCAGCAGTGATGACAGGGCTTCCTACGAGCAGTACTTC.